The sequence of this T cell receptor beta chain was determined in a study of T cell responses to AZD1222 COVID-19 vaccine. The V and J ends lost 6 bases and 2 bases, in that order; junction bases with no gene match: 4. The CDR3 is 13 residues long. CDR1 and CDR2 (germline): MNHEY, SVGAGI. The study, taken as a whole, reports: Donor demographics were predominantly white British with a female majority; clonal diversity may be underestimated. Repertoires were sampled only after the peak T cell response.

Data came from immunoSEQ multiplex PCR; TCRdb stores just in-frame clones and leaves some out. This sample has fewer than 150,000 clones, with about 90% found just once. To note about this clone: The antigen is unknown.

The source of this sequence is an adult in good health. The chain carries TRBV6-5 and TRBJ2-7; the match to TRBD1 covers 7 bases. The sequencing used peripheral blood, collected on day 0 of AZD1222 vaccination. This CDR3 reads CASSRDRTYEQYF. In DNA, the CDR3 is TGTGCCAGCAGCCGGGACAGAACCTACGAGCAGTACTTC.